The 15 T cell receptor beta chains below were found in one sample sequenced in a study of response to subunit inactivated influenza vaccine. From the RT-PCR reads, TCRdb called clonotypes with MiXCR, one entry per CDR3 protein. The sample lists 500,000 to 600,000 distinct CDR3 sequences, about an eighth occurring once. This specimen consisted of PBMCs from blood, obtained on the day of vaccination. The origin of the receptors is a man aged 50-59 years who received an inactivated influenza vaccine.

This CDR3 reads CASSLGQGVEQYF. DNA of the CDR3: TGTGCCAGCTCACTTGGACAGGGAGTTGAGCAGTACTTC. V and J are TRBV18 and TRBJ2-7, with 8 bases fitting TRBD1. This CDR3 has 13 residues. From germline, CDR1 is KGHSH and CDR2 LQKENI. V gave up 4 bases and J gave up 7 bases; unmatched junction bases: 6.

The chain is built from TRBV20-1 and TRBJ2-1; TRBD2 agrees at 10 bases. This CDR3 comprises 14 residues. The V and J ends lost 5 bases and 6 bases, in that order; junction bases with no gene match: 7. Looked up from germline, CDR1 is DFQATT and CDR2 is SNEGSKA (reference sequence). For the CDR3, the DNA is TGCAGTGCTCCCAGCGGGAGGGCGGGCAATGAGCAGTTCTTC. Translated, it gives CSAPSGRAGNEQFF.

This clonotype was observed a few times. This chain joins TRBV12-3 or TRBV12-4 and TRBJ1-4; D is perhaps TRBD1 (5 bases). This CDR3 has 15 residues. The V gene lost 0 bases and the J gene lost 8 bases, with 13 bases spanning the gap. CDR3 amino acids: CASSLAGTSGEKLFF. For the CDR3, the DNA is TGTGCCAGCAGTTTAGCGGGGACCTCGGGGGAAAAACTGTTTTTT.

The chain uses TRBV6-5 and TRBJ1-2; tentative D call: TRBD1 (5 bases). V lost 0 bases and J lost 7, with 24 bases in between. Germline loops: CDR1 MNHEY, CDR2 SVGAGI. The CDR3 contains 18 residues. CDR3 coding DNA: TGTGCCAGCAGTTACTCGATAGCCCTAGGGCCCAGGGCGGGTGGCTACACCTTC. This translates into CASSYSIALGPRAGGYTF.

This clonotype turned up a few times. The CDR3 DNA follows: TGTGCCAGCAGTTATCTCCGAGCGGGAGTCACCGGGGAGCTGTTTTTT. It yields the protein CASSYLRAGVTGELFF. The rearrangement links TRBV12-3 or TRBV12-4 to TRBJ2-2, with 8 bases that match TRBD2. CDR3 length equals 16 residues. Trimming cost V 4 bases and J 4 bases; bases outside gene matches: 8.

This clonotype was counted between two and nine times. This sequence joins TRBV7-2 and TRBJ2-5; D may be TRBD2 (5 bases). CDR1 is SGHTA and CDR2 is FQGNSA in the germline V gene. The CDR3 loop spans 14 amino acids. V lost 7 bases and J 5 bases, leaving 17 bases between the germline ends. The CDR3 DNA is TGTGCCAGCAACCCAACTAGTTATTCCGAGACCCAGTACTTC. Its translation: CASNPTSYSETQYF.

This rearrangement joins TRBV9 to TRBJ1-5; D is perhaps TRBD1 (6 bases). V dropped 2 bases and J dropped 3 bases, with 9 bases sitting between them. This CDR3 comprises 14 residues. Germline CDR1 and CDR2: SGDLS and YYNGEE. CDR3 DNA sequence: TGTGCCAGCAGCGTTACAGGGTTCAATCAGCCCCAGCATTTT. Its translation is CASSVTGFNQPQHF.

The chain uses TRBV4-3 and TRBJ2-7; 10 nucleotides line up with TRBD1. Germline-derived CDR1 and CDR2 are LGHNA and YSLEER. Trimming took 0 bases from V and 7 from J; bases not matched to a gene: 9. The CDR3 sequence is 16 residues long. As DNA, the CDR3 is TGCGCCAGCAGCCAAGACCTCGGGACAGGGGTTGCGGAGCAGTACTTC. Translating gives CASSQDLGTGVAEQYF.

In its sample, this clonotype was seen a few times. This chain joins TRBV20-1 and TRBJ2-4; no clear D. CDR1 and CDR2 from the germline V gene are DFQATT and SNEGSKA (reference sequence). Trimming left V 6 bases short and J 0 bases short, with 21 bases between. The CDR3 extends over 17 amino acids. The CDR3 coding sequence is TGCAGTGCACCCCCGAATCTGAGTACCTTAGCCAAAAACATTCAGTACTTC. This codes for CSAPPNLSTLAKNIQYF.

This clonotype was seen at least ten times. CDR3 DNA: TGTGCCAGCAGCCTGGGACGGGGGGGAGAGACCCAGTACTTC. This sequence encodes CASSLGRGGETQYF. J is TRBJ2-5 and V is TRBV3-1; 8 bases are shared with TRBD2. V was pared by 4 bases and J by 4 bases, with 5 bases of the junction left unmatched. In germline, CDR1 is LGHDT, CDR2 YNNKEL (reference sequence). This CDR3 region has 14 residues.

This clonotype has only a few counts. V is TRBV18 and J is TRBJ1-6; D may be TRBD1 (5 bases). In germline, CDR1 is KGHSH, CDR2 LQKENI. V was cut by 3 bases and J by 2 bases, with 11 bases left in between. The CDR3 covers 16 residues. CDR3 protein: CASSPVTGAYNSPLHF. Here the CDR3 DNA reads TGTGCCAGCTCACCGGTAACAGGTGCCTATAATTCACCCCTCCACTTT.

This clonotype occurred many times. The chain couples TRBV5-6 to TRBJ1-1; 7 nucleotides align to TRBD1. The CDR3 length is 15 residues. Germline V gives CDR1 SGHDT, CDR2 YYEEEE. Germline trimming cut 0 bases from V and 1 base from J; bases unmatched to any gene: 3. DNA for the CDR3: TGTGCCAGCAGCTTGGGATCAGGGGGGAACACTGAAGCTTTCTTT. Translating gives CASSLGSGGNTEAFF.

The chain links TRBV11-2 to TRBJ2-5; 9 nucleotides agree with TRBD1. This CDR3 comprises 15 residues. CDR1 and CDR2 from the germline V gene are SGHAT and FQNNGV. Trimming cost V 5 bases and J 5 bases; bases outside gene matches: 9. The chain's CDR3 is CASSATGTGMETQYF. CDR3 in DNA: TGTGCCAGCAGCGCCACCGGGACAGGGATGGAGACCCAGTACTTC.

This clonotype was counted ten times or more. The J gene is TRBJ1-3, the V gene TRBV6-5, with 7 bases matching TRBD1. The CDR3 is 15 amino acids. V shed 0 bases, J shed 2 bases, and the junction held 1 base outside the gene matches. Germline CDR1 is MNHEY and CDR2 is SVGAGI. The CDR3 protein is CASSYSQGAGNTIYF. Written as DNA, the CDR3 is TGTGCCAGCAGTTACTCGCAGGGGGCTGGAAACACCATATATTTT.

This clonotype was recorded many times. The chain recombines TRBV20-1 with TRBJ1-5, with TRBD1 matching over 8 bases. V trimming: 4 bases; J trimming: 2 bases; junction bases outside the gene matches: 10. The germline gives CDR1 DFQATT, CDR2 SNEGSKA (reference sequence). The CDR3 sequence is 16 residues long. The CDR3 here is CSAIFQGARGNQPQHF. As DNA, the CDR3 is TGCAGTGCTATTTTCCAGGGGGCTAGAGGCAATCAGCCCCAGCATTTT.